This passage covers 31 T cell receptor beta chains from one sample sequenced in a study of CD8+ T cells in alopecia areata. It was cDNA, reverse transcribed from extracted RNA, that served as the sequencing template. The assay was immunoSEQ multiplex PCR, and TCRdb's table has in-frame clones only and misses some. The repertoire holds some 110,000 clones, with approximately 54% as singletons. Treatment of the sample: oral pan-JAK inhibitor, 5-10 mg twice daily. This specimen consisted of CD8+ T cells sorted from blood, obtained at week 24, from a patient treated with tofacitinib. Receptors were obtained from a human donor with alopecia areata.

This chain joins TRBV11-2 and TRBJ2-1, with D unclear. This CDR3 has 11 residues. The germline V gene has CDR1 SGHAT and CDR2 FQNNGV. The V end was cut by 1 base, the J end by 8 bases, with 3 bases between. The CDR3 coding sequence is TGTGCCAGCAGCTTAGTACATGAGCAGTTCTTC. Translated, it gives CASSLVHEQFF.

The V call is TRBV19, the J call TRBJ2-2, with D possibly TRBD2 on 6 matching bases. Per germline, CDR1 LNHDA and CDR2 SQIVND (reference sequence). The CDR3 is made up of 17 amino acids. Trimming removed 7 bases at V and 3 bases at J, with 21 bases between. Here the CDR3 DNA reads TGTGCCAGTACGAATTTGGGAGGCTTTCTGGACACCGGGGAGCTGTTTTTT. Translating it yields CASTNLGGFLDTGELFF.

V is TRBV30 and J is TRBJ1-2, with D uncertain. CDR3 length: 12 amino acids. The germline V gene has CDR1 GTSNPN and CDR2 SVGIG (reference sequence). Deletions cut 1 base from V and 4 bases from J, with 7 bases between. DNA of the CDR3: TGTGCCTGGAGTGAGGGTATCTATGGCTACACCTTC. It specifies CAWSEGIYGYTF.

The chain combines TRBV5-5 with TRBJ2-3, with TRBD1 matching 9 bases. From germline, CDR1 is SGHKS and CDR2 YYEKEE (reference sequence). V lost 0 bases, J lost 4 bases, and 6 bases stayed unmatched. The CDR3 length is 16 residues. The chain's CDR3 is CASSLVGQGLADTQYF. As DNA, the CDR3 is TGTGCCAGCAGCTTGGTGGGACAGGGTTTGGCAGATACGCAGTATTTT.

V is TRBV6-1 and J is TRBJ2-5; no clear D gene. The CDR3 has 14 residues. Germline V gene lookup returns CDR1 MNHNS and CDR2 SASEGT. Trimming removed 4 bases at V and 4 bases at J, with 13 bases between. The CDR3 spells CASSVYRARETQYF. CDR3 nucleotide sequence: TGTGCCAGCAGTGTATATAGAGCACGAGAGACCCAGTACTTC.

Notes on this clone: This sample also contains other DNA sequences that code for the same CDR3. The chain carries TRBV9 and TRBJ2-7, with D perhaps assigned TRBD1 or TRBD2 (6 bases each). V was cut by 0 bases and J by 3 bases, with 10 bases left in between. The CDR3 sequence is 14 residues long. From germline, CDR1 is SGDLS and CDR2 YYNGEE. CDR3 bases: TGTGCCAGCAGCGTAGGGGGGGCAGACTACGAGCAGTACTTC. Protein sequence: CASSVGGADYEQYF.

The chain carries TRBV27 and TRBJ1-1, with D perhaps TRBD1 (5 bases). The CDR3 spans 15 residues. The germline gives CDR1 MNHEY, CDR2 SMNVEV (reference sequence). V shed 3 bases and J shed 3 bases, with 14 bases lying between them. The CDR3 nucleotides read TGTGCCAGCAGTTTTAGGCAGGGCTCGCACACTGAAGCTTTCTTT. Translated, it gives CASSFRQGSHTEAFF.

V gene TRBV2 combines with J gene TRBJ1-5; TRBD1 matches at 10 bases. CDR1 and CDR2 (germline): SNHLY, FYNNEI. The CDR3 length is 16 residues. V dropped 8 bases and J dropped 0; count of bases not matched to a gene: 7. Here the CDR3 reads CASRRGQGYSNQPQHF. For the CDR3, the DNA is TGTGCCAGCCGGAGGGGACAGGGGTATAGCAATCAGCCCCAGCATTTT.

As concerns this clone: The sample holds other DNA sequences that translate to the same CDR3. The genes are TRBV2 and TRBJ2-3; possible D gene TRBD1, 6 bases. Deletions cut 4 bases from V and 0 bases from J, with 8 bases between. The CDR3 sequence is 14 residues long. Germline V gene sequence: CDR1 SNHLY, CDR2 FYNNEI. The CDR3 reads CASSGTESTDTQYF. Here the CDR3 DNA reads TGTGCCAGCAGTGGGACAGAGAGCACAGATACGCAGTATTTT. Using reference TRBV2 and TRBJ2-3 for the parts outside the CDR3, the full variable domain is EPEVTQTPSHQVTQMGQEVILRCVPISNHLYFYWYRQILGQKVEFLVSFYNNEISEKSEIFDDQFSVERPDGSNFTLKIRSTKLEDSAMYFCASSGTESTDTQYFGPGTRLTVL.

This chain joins TRBV29-1 and TRBJ2-3; D unresolved. Germline V CDR1 and CDR2: SQVTM, ANQGSEA. The CDR3 length is 10 residues. Trimming left V 3 bases short and J 6 bases short, with 4 bases between. For the CDR3, the DNA is TGCAGCGTTGAGTGGGATACGCAGTATTTT. The encoded protein is CSVEWDTQYF.

V and J are TRBV27 and TRBJ2-3; 8 bases map to TRBD2. V gave up 6 bases and J gave up 3 bases; unmatched junction bases: 8. Germline V gene sequence: CDR1 MNHEY, CDR2 SMNVEV (reference sequence). CDR3 length: 15 amino acids. As DNA, the CDR3 is TGTGCCAGCAGCCCGCTCGGGGGGGGGACAGATACGCAGTATTTT. Its translation: CASSPLGGGTDTQYF.

This chain joins TRBV5-1 and TRBJ2-2; maybe TRBD1 (5 bases). Germline CDR1 reads SGHRS; CDR2 reads YFSETQ. Trimming took 5 bases from V and 6 from J, leaving 26 bases between them. The CDR3 loop spans 18 amino acids. This CDR3 is CASRGDSRRARVSGELFF. In DNA form, the CDR3 reads TGCGCCAGCAGAGGAGACAGTCGAAGGGCGCGTGTCTCCGGGGAGCTGTTTTTT.

The chain recombines TRBV11-2 with TRBJ2-3; D is unclear. CDR1 and CDR2 (germline): SGHAT, FQNNGV. V shed 5 bases and J shed 4 bases, with 13 bases lying between them. The length of the CDR3 is 14 residues. The CDR3 nucleotides read TGTGCCAGCAGCGTACGGAAGCCACCAGATACGCAGTATTTT. As protein: CASSVRKPPDTQYF.

V is TRBV11-2 and J is TRBJ2-3, with TRBD1 matching over 7 bases. The trim removed 5 bases at V and 2 bases at J, leaving 7 bases unmatched. CDR3 length: 15 amino acids. The germline CDR1 and CDR2 sequences are SGHAT and FQNNGV. This CDR3 is CASSPLDRVTDTQYF. In nucleotides, the CDR3 is TGTGCCAGCAGCCCCCTTGACAGGGTCACAGATACGCAGTATTTT.

The chain recombines TRBV30 with TRBJ2-7; D gene ambiguous. The germline CDR1 and CDR2 sequences are GTSNPN and SVGIG (reference sequence). The CDR3 sequence is 13 residues long. The V and J ends lost 5 bases and 2 bases respectively, with 13 bases between them. The CDR3 here is CAWDSSGTYEQYF. The DNA of the CDR3 is TGTGCCTGGGACTCGAGTGGAACCTACGAGCAGTACTTC. Full variable domain (missing parts from reference TRBV30 and TRBJ2-7): SQTIHQWPATLVQPVGSPLSLECTVEGTSNPNLYWYRQAAGRGLQLLFYSVGIGQISSEVPQNLSASRPQDRQFILSSKKLLLSDSGFYLCAWDSSGTYEQYFGPGTRLTVT.

The V gene is TRBV21-1, the J gene TRBJ1-2. TRBV21-1 is assigned pseudogene status. CDR3 length: 15 residues. The CDR3, as DNA: TGTGCCAGCAGCAAAGGAGAGGTCCTACGGAAGGGCTACACCTTC. Translation gives CASSKGEVLRKGYTF.

The count of this clone is one. The chain is built from TRBV6-6 and TRBJ2-2; D not resolved. The CDR3 is 12 amino acids. Germline loops: CDR1 MNHNY, CDR2 SVGAGI (reference sequence). Trimming shortened V by 10 bases and J by 7 bases, and 13 bases separated the two germline ends. CDR3 nucleotides: TGTGCCACCTCGAAGGGCGTCGGGGAGCTGTTTTTT. Protein product: CATSKGVGELFF.

V gene TRBV4-3 combines with J gene TRBJ1-5; no definite D call. The CDR3 sequence is 18 residues long. V was trimmed by 0 bases and J by 1 base, leaving 16 bases between them. Germline CDR1 is LGHNA and CDR2 is YSLEER. The chain's CDR3 is CASSQDIGREVSNQPQHF. CDR3 DNA sequence: TGCGCCAGCAGCCAAGATATCGGCCGGGAGGTAAGCAATCAGCCCCAGCATTTT.

This clone was detected only a few times. V usage is TRBV7-2 and J usage is TRBJ2-7; 7 nucleotides agree with TRBD2. This CDR3 region has 14 residues. The germline CDR1 and CDR2 sequences are SGHTA and FQGNSA. Unmatched junction bases numbered 6, after V lost 1 base and J lost 6 bases. CDR3 sequence (DNA): TGTGCCAGCAGCTTAGAGAGACTAGCAAGCGAGCAGTACTTC. As protein: CASSLERLASEQYF.

This clone was recorded a few times. The rearrangement joins TRBV6-4 to TRBJ2-1; tentatively, D is TRBD1 or TRBD2 (6 bases each). V shed 3 bases and J shed 7 bases, with 16 bases lying between them. CDR1 is MRHNA and CDR2 is SNTAGT in the germline V gene. CDR3 length: 15 amino acids. CDR3 in DNA: TGTGCCAGCAGTGATCTAAAGGGGGGTGGAAATGAGCAGTTCTTC. Its translation: CASSDLKGGGNEQFF.

This clone was seen just once. V and J are TRBV5-4 and TRBJ1-1; D is undetermined. The V end lost 2 bases, the J end lost 8 bases, and 13 bases lay between the germline ends. Germline V lookup: CDR1 SGHNT, CDR2 YYREEE (reference sequence). The CDR3 loop spans 13 amino acids. CDR3 region: CASSLALEPEAFF. The CDR3 bases are TGTGCCAGCAGCTTAGCTCTAGAGCCAGAAGCTTTCTTT. Complete variable domain (other parts from reference TRBV5-4 and TRBJ1-1): ETGVTQSPTHLIKTRGQQVTLRCSSQSGHNTVSWYQQALGQGPQFIFQYYREEENGRGNFPPRFSGLQFPNYSSELNVNALELDDSALYLCASSLALEPEAFFGQGTRLTVV.

The chain has TRBV27 and TRBJ2-5; 11 nucleotides match TRBD2. CDR3 length: 15 amino acids. Germline values: CDR1 MNHEY, CDR2 SMNVEV (reference sequence). V trimming: 5 bases; J trimming: 5 bases; junction bases outside the gene matches: 7. The CDR3 region has the DNA TGTGCCAGCAGTCCCCGACTAGCGGGGAGTGAGACCCAGTACTTC. It codes for CASSPRLAGSETQYF.

The genes are TRBV29-1 and TRBJ2-3, with D maybe TRBD2 (6 bases). CDR1 SQVTM and CDR2 ANQGSEA come from the germline V gene. This CDR3 has 13 residues. Trimming took 6 bases from V and 5 from J, leaving 15 bases between them. The CDR3: CSVYGGTQDTQYF. Written as DNA, the CDR3 is TGCAGCGTATACGGGGGTACCCAAGATACGCAGTATTTT.

This clone is a singleton in its sample. The chain carries TRBV2 and TRBJ2-1, with 9 bases lining up with TRBD2. The V and J ends lost 3 bases and 4 bases, in that order; junction bases with no gene match: 1. Germline CDR1 reads SNHLY; CDR2 reads FYNNEI. The CDR3 runs to 14 residues. The CDR3 loop is CASSEGLAYNEQFF. Written as DNA, the CDR3 is TGTGCCAGCAGTGAGGGACTAGCTTACAATGAGCAGTTCTTC.

The chain recombines TRBV4-3 with TRBJ1-1; perhaps TRBD1 as D (6 bases). Germline CDR1 LGHNA, CDR2 YSLEER. This CDR3 spans 15 amino acids. The V end lost 1 base, the J end lost 1 base, and 10 bases lay between the germline ends. Here the CDR3 DNA reads TGCGCCAGCAGCCAAGCGTGGACAGAGAACACTGAAGCTTTCTTT. Its protein product is CASSQAWTENTEAFF.

This clone was counted many times. The rearrangement joins TRBV6-1 to TRBJ1-3; D not certain. This CDR3 comprises 15 residues. Looked up from germline, CDR1 is MNHNS and CDR2 is SASEGT. V lost 3 bases to trimming and J lost 0 bases, with 9 bases between them. The DNA for the CDR3 is TGTGCCAGCAGTGAGGCTGCCGACTCTGGAAACACCATATATTTT. Translating it yields CASSEAADSGNTIYF.

The gene calls are TRBV13 and TRBJ1-1; TRBD1 might be the D (6 bases). The germline V gene has CDR1 PRHDT and CDR2 FYEKMQ (reference sequence). Trimming stripped 2 bases from V and 5 bases from J, with 12 bases between. The CDR3 spans 14 residues. The CDR3 bases are TGTGCCAGCAGCTTATATCCCCAGGGGACTGAAGCTTTCTTT. Its translation is CASSLYPQGTEAFF.

This clone was seen only once. This chain connects TRBV7-9 to TRBJ2-5, with no clear D. Trimming took 1 base from V and 0 from J, leaving 9 bases between them. CDR1 and CDR2 (germline): SEHNR, FQNEAQ (reference sequence). The CDR3 is made up of 15 amino acids. The CDR3 DNA sequence: TGTGCCAGCAGCTTAGTAAAGGCAGACCAAGAGACCCAGTACTTC. Its translation is CASSLVKADQETQYF.

J is TRBJ1-1 and V is TRBV10-3; D is ambiguous. This CDR3 is 12 amino acids long. The V end lost 6 bases, the J end lost 8 bases, and 13 bases lay between the germline ends. Germline lookup yields CDR1 ENHRY and CDR2 SYGVKD. CDR3 loop: CAIRDDGREAFF. The CDR3 DNA reads as TGTGCCATCAGGGACGACGGCCGAGAAGCTTTCTTT.

The chain joins TRBV4-3 to TRBJ1-1; D is uncertain. Trimming cost V 4 bases and J 1 base, with 10 bases left between them. The CDR3 covers 14 residues. CDR1 and CDR2 from the germline V gene are LGHNA and YSLEER. The CDR3 loop is CASSRVGPNTEAFF. The CDR3 bases are TGCGCCAGCAGCCGAGTCGGACCGAACACTGAAGCTTTCTTT.

The V call is TRBV30, the J call TRBJ2-5; D could derive from TRBD1 or TRBD2 (5 bases each). Germline values: CDR1 GTSNPN, CDR2 SVGIG (reference sequence). The CDR3 has 12 residues. V was cut by 2 bases and J by 3 bases, with 7 bases left in between. CDR3 region: CAWSWDEETQYF. The CDR3 bases are TGTGCCTGGAGTTGGGACGAAGAGACCCAGTACTTC.